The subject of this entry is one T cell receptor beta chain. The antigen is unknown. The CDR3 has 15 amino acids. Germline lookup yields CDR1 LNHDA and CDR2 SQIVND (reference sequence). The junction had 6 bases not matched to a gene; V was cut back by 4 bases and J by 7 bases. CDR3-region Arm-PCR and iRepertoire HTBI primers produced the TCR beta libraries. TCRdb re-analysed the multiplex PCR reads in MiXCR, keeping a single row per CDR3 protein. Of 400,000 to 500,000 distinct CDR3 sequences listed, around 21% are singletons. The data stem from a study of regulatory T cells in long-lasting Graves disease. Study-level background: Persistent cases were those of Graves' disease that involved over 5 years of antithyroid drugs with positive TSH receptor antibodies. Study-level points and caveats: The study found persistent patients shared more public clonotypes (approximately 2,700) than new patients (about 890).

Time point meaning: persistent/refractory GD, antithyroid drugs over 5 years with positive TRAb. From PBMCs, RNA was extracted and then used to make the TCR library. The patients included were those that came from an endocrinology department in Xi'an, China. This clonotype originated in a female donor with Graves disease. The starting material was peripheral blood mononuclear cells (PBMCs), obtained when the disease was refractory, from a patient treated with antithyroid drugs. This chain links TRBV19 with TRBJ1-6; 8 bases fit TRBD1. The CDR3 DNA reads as TGTGCCAGTAGTAGGGGACAGGACGGGAATTCACCCCTCCACTTT. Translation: CASSRGQDGNSPLHF.